Presented here are 14 T cell receptor beta chains from one specimen sequenced in a study of shared clonotypes between healthy human individuals. Method: immunoSEQ multiplex PCR; TCRdb's copy keeps in-frame clones and lacks some. The sample yields a few million clones, under 97% seen once. The sequenced sample consisted of naive CD4+ T cells sorted from blood. Sample subset: CD45RA+ positively selected. The receptors here all came from a man between 18 and 29 years old in good health.

The chain employs TRBV30 and TRBJ1-1; D is uncertain. Per the germline V gene, CDR1 is GTSNPN and CDR2 is SVGIG (reference sequence). Deletions cut 0 bases from V and 5 bases from J, with 10 bases between. There are 13 residues in the CDR3. The chain's CDR3 is CAWSVISVTEAFF. CDR3 sequence (DNA): TGTGCCTGGAGTGTCATTTCGGTTACTGAAGCTTTCTTT.

This chain joins TRBV6-6 and TRBJ1-3; D not certain. Trimming stripped 2 bases from V and 8 bases from J, with 4 bases between. The germline gives CDR1 MNHNY, CDR2 SVGAGI (reference sequence). The CDR3 is made up of 11 amino acids. CDR3 residues: CASSYTDTIYF. The DNA for the CDR3 is TGTGCCAGCAGTTACACGGACACCATATATTTT.

The chain combines TRBV5-1 with TRBJ1-4, with 8 bases matching TRBD1. CDR3 length: 14 amino acids. V gave up 6 bases and J gave up 7 bases; unmatched junction bases: 8. Germline V gene lookup returns CDR1 SGHRS and CDR2 YFSETQ. The CDR3 nucleotides are TGCGCCAGCAATGTTGGACAGGGCTCTGAAAAACTGTTTTTT. Translating gives CASNVGQGSEKLFF.

The V call is TRBV10-3, the J call TRBJ2-6; 8 nucleotides match TRBD2. The junction had 6 bases not matched to a gene; V was cut back by 8 bases and J by 0 bases. Germline-derived CDR1 and CDR2 are ENHRY and SYGVKD. This CDR3 region has 16 residues. The DNA of the CDR3 is TGTGCCATCGCAGCGGGGGCCCACTCTGGGGCCAACGTCCTGACTTTC. It yields the protein CAIAAGAHSGANVLTF.

This sequence joins TRBV7-9 and TRBJ1-2, with a possible D match to TRBD1 (6 bases). The CDR3 has 15 amino acids. CDR1 SEHNR and CDR2 FQNEAQ come from the germline V gene (reference sequence). Deletions cut 5 bases from V and 2 bases from J, with 15 bases between. The CDR3: CASSPLGGENYGYTF. The DNA of the CDR3 is TGTGCCAGCAGCCCCCTAGGGGGTGAGAACTATGGCTACACCTTC.

V usage is TRBV9 and J usage is TRBJ2-5; D not resolved. CDR1 is SGDLS and CDR2 is YYNGEE in the germline V gene. The CDR3 loop spans 16 amino acids. The V end was cut by 0 bases, the J end by 4 bases, with 16 bases between. This chain's CDR3 is CASSVGATDLAETQYF. In DNA form, the CDR3 reads TGTGCCAGCAGCGTAGGAGCAACGGACCTCGCAGAGACCCAGTACTTC.

The chain joins TRBV7-9 to TRBJ1-1; D is unresolved. Deletions cut 3 bases from V and 6 bases from J, with 8 bases between. CDR1 SEHNR and CDR2 FQNEAQ come from the germline V gene (reference sequence). This CDR3 has 12 amino acids. This CDR3 is CASSFSKAEAFF. CDR3 DNA sequence: TGTGCCAGCAGCTTTTCCAAGGCTGAAGCTTTCTTT.

The chain has TRBV7-6 and TRBJ2-6; D gene unclear. Trimming removed 5 bases from V and 4 bases from J, with 12 bases in between. Germline values: CDR1 SGHVS, CDR2 FNYEAQ. The CDR3 length is 15 residues. The CDR3 loop reads CASSPGPLGANVLTF. The CDR3 nucleotides read TGTGCCAGCAGCCCCGGACCCCTCGGGGCCAACGTCCTGACTTTC.

This clone was seen just once. The V and J genes are TRBV30 and TRBJ2-6, with D possibly TRBD2 on 5 matching bases. This CDR3 has 14 residues. Germline V gene lookup returns CDR1 GTSNPN and CDR2 SVGIG (reference sequence). Trimming shortened V by 4 bases and J by 4 bases, and 11 bases separated the two germline ends. Here the CDR3 reads CAWNRGPGANVLTF. As DNA, the CDR3 is TGTGCCTGGAATCGGGGTCCCGGGGCCAACGTCCTGACTTTC. Full variable domain (rest looked up from reference TRBV30 and TRBJ2-6): SQTIHQWPATLVQPVGSPLSLECTVEGTSNPNLYWYRQAAGRGLQLLFYSVGIGQISSEVPQNLSASRPQDRQFILSSKKLLLSDSGFYLCAWNRGPGANVLTFGAGSRLTVL.

The genes are TRBV10-3 and TRBJ1-4; 7 bases map to TRBD1. Germline CDR1 is ENHRY and CDR2 is SYGVKD. V lost 0 bases and J lost 10; bases outside the gene matches: 8. This CDR3 is built from 15 residues. CDR3 bases: TGTGCCATCAGTGAGTCGGGGGACAGTTCGAGAAAACTGTTTTTT. Translating gives CAISESGDSSRKLFF.

The V gene is TRBV6-6, the J gene TRBJ2-7; 7 nucleotides align to TRBD1. From germline, CDR1 is MNHNY and CDR2 SVGAGI (reference sequence). The CDR3 runs 14 residues. The V gene end was trimmed by 7 bases and the J gene end by 1 base; junction bases not matched to a gene: 7. The CDR3 sequence is CASTVDRASYEQYF. CDR3 sequence (DNA): TGTGCCAGCACCGTAGACAGGGCTTCCTACGAGCAGTACTTC.

The rearrangement joins TRBV5-4 to TRBJ2-7; the match to TRBD2 covers 12 bases. With 0 bases clipped from V and 6 bases from J, the junction kept 7 bases outside the gene matches. CDR1 is SGHNT and CDR2 is YYREEE in the germline V gene (reference sequence). The CDR3 spans 16 residues. The CDR3 bases are TGTGCCAGCAGCTTGGGCGGGACTAGCGGGTTTAGCGAGCAGTACTTC. This gives the protein CASSLGGTSGFSEQYF.

V gene TRBV28 combines with J gene TRBJ1-5; TRBD1 matches 9 bases. Germline V gene sequence: CDR1 MDHEN, CDR2 SYDVKM. Germline trimming cut 4 bases from V and 3 bases from J; bases unmatched to any gene: 10. The CDR3 spans 17 residues. The CDR3: CASSSTGTGSINQPQHF. The DNA for the CDR3 is TGTGCCAGCAGTTCAACCGGGACAGGGTCCATCAATCAGCCCCAGCATTTT. Variable domain in full (rest from reference TRBV28 and TRBJ1-5): DVKVTQSSRYLVKRTGEKVFLECVQDMDHENMFWYRQDPGLGLRLIYFSYDVKMKEKGDIPEGYSVSREKKERFSLILESASTNQTSMYLCASSSTGTGSINQPQHFGDGTRLSIL.

This sequence joins TRBV5-5 and TRBJ1-3; D is undetermined. Per germline, CDR1 SGHKS and CDR2 YYEKEE (reference sequence). This CDR3 spans 14 amino acids. V shed 4 bases and J shed 4 bases, with 12 bases lying between them. The CDR3 nucleotides read TGTGCCAGCAGCGGACGCTCAGGCGGAAACACCATATATTTT. It is translated as CASSGRSGGNTIYF.